The 8 T cell receptor beta chains in this list originate from one sample, sequenced in a study of regulatory T cells in long-lasting Graves disease. Time point indicated: persistent/refractory GD, antithyroid drugs over 5 years with positive TRAb. Following extraction of RNA from PBMCs, that RNA was used to make the TCR library. Combining iRepertoire HTBI primers with Arm-PCR of CDR3 regions, the authors built TCR beta libraries. Each CDR3 protein is one row after TCRdb ran MiXCR on the multiplex PCR reads. The repertoire holds about 310,000 distinct CDR3 sequences, with 20% to 25% as singletons. The starting material was peripheral blood mononuclear cells (PBMCs), obtained when the disease was refractory, from a patient treated with antithyroid drugs. The receptors were sampled from a female donor with Graves disease.

This chain joins TRBV20-1 and TRBJ2-2; a weak D match, TRBD2 (5 bases). The CDR3 consists of 15 residues. The germline V gene has CDR1 DFQATT and CDR2 SNEGSKA (reference sequence). V was clipped by 0 bases and J by 3 bases, with 11 bases between them. CDR3 DNA: TGCAGTGCTAGAGACACTAGTTTGGACACCGGGGAGCTGTTTTTT. Its protein is CSARDTSLDTGELFF.

This clonotype showed up many times. This sequence joins TRBV27 and TRBJ2-5; tentatively, D is TRBD2 (6 bases). Germline-derived CDR1 and CDR2 are MNHEY and SMNVEV (reference sequence). Trimming pared 6 bases from V and 2 bases from J, leaving 16 bases between. CDR3 size: 15 residues. CDR3 DNA sequence: TGTGCCAGCAGCAACCGGGGGAACATACAAGAGACCCAGTACTTC. Translating gives CASSNRGNIQETQYF.

As concerns this clonotype: A read error likely explains this, since a far larger clone differs by one base. Since no conserved phenylalanine or tryptophan closes the CDR3, a read error is the likely cause. The chain uses TRBV6-5 and TRBJ2-7; 9 nucleotides line up with TRBD2. The CDR3 runs to 16 residues. The J segment lost 0 bases and the V segment lost 4 bases, leaving 7 bases of the junction unmatched. The germline CDR1 and CDR2 sequences are MNHEY and SVGAGI. CDR3 sequence (DNA): TGTGCCAGCAGTTTACCCCCACTAGCGGGCTCCTACGAGCAGTACCTC. As protein: CASSLPPLAGSYEQYL.

The table lists this clonotype with many counts. V and J are TRBV7-2 and TRBJ2-7; D assignment may be TRBD1 or TRBD2 (5 bases each). V was shortened by 8 bases and J by 4 bases, with 9 bases between the two germline ends. CDR3 size: 11 residues. Germline V gene data show CDR1 as SGHTA and CDR2 as FQGNSA. The CDR3 reads CASHGGYEQYF. The CDR3 DNA reads TGTGCCAGCCATGGGGGTTACGAGCAGTACTTC.

The rearrangement links TRBV20-1 to TRBJ1-2; D not resolved. Germline V lookup: CDR1 DFQATT, CDR2 SNEGSKA (reference sequence). This CDR3 is built from 14 residues. Trimming took 0 bases from V and 4 from J, leaving 12 bases between them. CDR3 protein: CSARDNLHIYGYTF. The CDR3 coding sequence is TGCAGTGCTAGAGATAATTTGCACATCTATGGCTACACCTTC.

The chain combines TRBV29-1 with TRBJ2-7, with TRBD1 matching 9 bases. Germline trimming cut 4 bases from V and 7 bases from J; bases unmatched to any gene: 8. CDR1 and CDR2 (germline): SQVTM, ANQGSEA. CDR3 length: 13 amino acids. CDR3 nucleotide sequence: TGCAGCGTTGGAGGGACAGGGCAGTGGGAGCAGTACTTC. Residues: CSVGGTGQWEQYF.

In its sample, this clonotype was seen many times. V is TRBV5-1 and J is TRBJ1-2, with D tentatively TRBD1 (5 bases). Deletions cut 4 bases from V and 3 bases from J, with 16 bases between. Per the germline V gene, CDR1 is SGHRS and CDR2 is YFSETQ. The CDR3 is made up of 15 amino acids. The CDR3 nucleotides are TGCGCCAGCAGCAAGGACTCCGGGACGGACTATGGCTACACCTTC. Residues: CASSKDSGTDYGYTF.

This clonotype was found many times. The chain has TRBV6-1 and TRBJ1-2; TRBD1 matches at 7 bases. This CDR3 is built from 13 residues. In germline, CDR1 is MNHNS, CDR2 SASEGT. Trimming removed 6 bases from V and 6 bases from J; junction bases left unmatched: 7. CDR3 sequence reads: CASSSLTGDGYTF. The CDR3 DNA reads as TGTGCCAGCAGCTCTTTAACAGGGGATGGCTACACCTTC.